This T cell receptor beta chain was profiled in a study of blood T cell repertoires in COVID-19. Turning to the study itself: Donors in the United States, Italy and Spain gave samples during acute or convalescent COVID-19.

This CDR3 has 15 amino acids. Germline V gene sequence: CDR1 SEHNR, CDR2 FQNEAQ (reference sequence). V was pared by 1 base and J by 6 bases, with 13 bases between. Authors' methods: Reference gene primer amplification yielded estimated nucleated cell counts. This table comes from immunoSEQ multiplex PCR, and its TCRdb copy is limited to in-frame clones, with some not included. The V and J calls and clone size were taken over from that table, and D and trimming were inferred from the DNA. The table records about 59,000 clones, 90% to 95% of them present only once. The sequence was collected from a human donor in a cohort sampled during active COVID-19. The J gene is TRBJ1-5, the V gene TRBV7-9; tentatively, D is TRBD1 (5 bases). Material: peripheral blood. The CDR3 region is CASSLVEGRRQPQHF. CDR3 bases: TGTGCCAGCAGCTTAGTGGAGGGGAGGCGTCAGCCCCAGCATTTT.